The sequence of this T cell receptor beta chain was determined in a study of CD8 T cells in ankylosing spondylitis. For this clonotype: Antigen unknown.

General study findings and limits: According to the report, clones linked to the disease were significantly enriched in matched synovial fluid samples taken from ankylosing spondylitis patients. Both synovial fluid and blood in reactive arthritis had previously been reported to carry some motif variants.

In TCRdb, the 5' RACE reads were re-called with MiXCR into one record per CDR3 protein. Here the sample spans a few hundred thousand distinct CDR3 sequences, over 9.5% being singletons. There are 18 residues in the CDR3. The ends lost 1 base at V and 2 bases at J; junction bases unmatched: 7. Germline values: CDR1 LGHNA, CDR2 YNFKEQ. The chain has TRBV4-2 and TRBJ2-5, with 13 bases identical to TRBD2. This clonotype was obtained from a male donor with ankylosing spondylitis or in good health (not recorded which). The sequenced sample consisted of blood, either unsorted or a sorted T cell fraction (not recorded which). CDR3 DNA sequence: TGTGCCAGCAGCCAAGTAGGACTAGCGGGGGAGCGACAAGAGACCCAGTACTTC. Encoded protein: CASSQVGLAGERQETQYF.